The rows below give T cell receptor beta chains drawn from one sample of a study of blood T cell repertoires in COVID-19. Profiled with immunoSEQ multiplex PCR; TCRdb holds only in-frame clones, not every one. The sample lists over 150,000 clones, roughly 94% seen once, with about 0.76% in the top ten. The sample consisted of peripheral blood. These receptors originate from a man aged 25-40 years with COVID-19, enrolled during active disease. Each CDR3 is given with its conserved first and last residue. Each record gives: J gene, V gene, D gene, clone size, CDR3 DNA, CDR3 protein. A D gene is named only where the DNA matches it firmly. The size of a clone is reported for some rows only, either as once, few or many, or as a class for expanded clones.

>TRBJ2-7|TRBV2|-|-
TGTGCCGGGGCGCGGGGAAATCCCTACGAGCAGTACTTC
CAGARGNPYEQYF
>TRBJ2-7|TRBV5-5|-|-
TGTGCCAGCACCCGTGATACAGTTCCCTACGAGCAGTACTTC
CASTRDTVPYEQYF
>TRBJ2-3|TRBV5-1|TRBD1|-
TGCGCCAGCAGGACGGGGACAGAACTTTGGACAGATACGCAGTATTTT
CASRTGTELWTDTQYF
>TRBJ2-5|TRBV20-1|-|-
TGCAGTGCTAGTAACAGCCAAGAGACCCAGTACTTC
CSASNSQETQYF
>TRBJ1-4|TRBV5-1|-|-
TGCGCCAGCAGCTTTGGGGGCGAGGAAAAACTGTTTTTT
CASSFGGEEKLFF
>TRBJ1-1|TRBV18|-|few
TGTGCCAGCTCGGTCGCCCAGGGAAACACTGAAGCTTTCTTT
CASSVAQGNTEAFF
>TRBJ2-5|TRBV2|TRBD1|-
TGTGCCAGCAGTATATACAGGGGGGTCCAAGAGACCCAGTACTTC
CASSIYRGVQETQYF
>TRBJ2-5|TRBV4-1|TRBD2|-
TGCGCCAGCAGCCAAGATAAGTGGGGCGGGGGGAACCAAGAGACCCAGTACTTC
CASSQDKWGGGNQETQYF
>TRBJ2-5|TRBV7-3|TRBD2|-
TGTGCCAGCAGCTTCCTAGCGGGGGGACAAGAGACCCAGTACTTC
CASSFLAGGQETQYF
>TRBJ2-2|TRBV7-3|-|-
TGTGCCAGCAGCAAATTGCCGGGACAACTGAACACCGGGGAGCTGTTTTTT
CASSKLPGQLNTGELFF
>TRBJ2-7|TRBV6-5|TRBD1|-
TGTGCCAGCACCCGGACAGGGACCACTGGCGAGCAGTACTTC
CASTRTGTTGEQYF
>TRBJ2-7|TRBV5-1|-|-
TGCGCCAGCAGCTTGGCCTCCCGCTCCTACGAGCAGTACTTC
CASSLASRSYEQYF
>TRBJ1-2|TRBV24-1|-|-
TGTGCCACCAGTGATGCGGGGGGATATGGCTACACCTTC
CATSDAGGYGYTF
>TRBJ2-1|TRBV6-5|-|-
TGTGCCAGCAGCGGGGGAAATGAGCAGTTCTTC
CASSGGNEQFF
>TRBJ2-2|TRBV10-1|-|-
TGCGCCAGCAGTGCCCTGCGGGACGGGGAGCTGTTTTTT
CASSALRDGELFF
>TRBJ1-3|TRBV27|TRBD1|-
TGTGCCAGCAGTCGAGACAGGGCCTCTGGAAACACCATATATTTT
CASSRDRASGNTIYF
>TRBJ1-6|TRBV7-9|-|-
TGTGCCAGCAGCCCGCAGGGGTTCTCTAATTCACCCCTCCACTTT
CASSPQGFSNSPLHF
>TRBJ2-2|TRBV4-2|TRBD1|once
TGTGCCAGCAGCCAAGACAGGGGGTTGGCCGGGGAGCTGTTTTTT
CASSQDRGLAGELFF
>TRBJ2-2|TRBV4-1|-|-
TGCGCCAGCAGCCAAGAGGAGACAGCCGCGAACACCGGGGAGCTGTTTTTT
CASSQEETAANTGELFF
>TRBJ1-5|TRBV7-9|-|-
TGTGCCAGCAGCTACTCGACGGGGGAGAATCAGCCCCAGCATTTT
CASSYSTGENQPQHF
>TRBJ1-1|TRBV3-1/TRBV3-2|-|few
TGTGCCAGCAGCCCACGGGGGGACACTGAAGCTTTCTTT
CASSPRGDTEAFF
>TRBJ1-6|TRBV18|-|-
TGTGCCAGCTCACCACCCTCCCTGGGGGGGGCAAATTCACCCCTCCACTTT
CASSPPSLGGANSPLHF
>TRBJ1-1|TRBV29-1|TRBD1|-
TGCAGCGTCTCAGGGGGGTCCCCAGGCGTAGCTTTCTTT
CSVSGGSPGVAFF
>TRBJ1-3|TRBV27|-|once
TGTGCCAGCAGTCCACTTTTATTGGACAGCCGCAGCTCTGGAAACACCATATATTTT
CASSPLLLDSRSSGNTIYF
>TRBJ1-2|TRBV7-2|-|-
TGTGCCAGCAGCTTAGTCGACGGGAATTATGGCTACACCTTC
CASSLVDGNYGYTF
>TRBJ2-7|TRBV3-1/TRBV3-2|TRBD1|-
TGTGCCAGCAGCGATGGGACAGGGGGGTTCTACGAGCAGTACTTC
CASSDGTGGFYEQYF
>TRBJ2-1|TRBV7-9|-|-
TGTGCCAGCAGCTTAACAGGGACCCGTGTCGCTCTCTACAATGAGCAGTTCTTC
CASSLTGTRVALYNEQFF
>TRBJ1-1|TRBV2|-|-
TGTGCCAGCCGGGTAGCCCCTGAAGCTTTCTTT
CASRVAPEAFF